This entry lists 19 T cell receptor beta chains sequenced from one sample in a study of shared clonotypes between healthy human individuals. The protocol was immunoSEQ multiplex PCR, while the TCRdb copy is restricted to in-frame clones and leaves out a portion. Counted here are approximately 1,500,000 clones, around 98% occurring once; the ten biggest clones make up roughly 0.45%. The source material was naive CD4+ T cells sorted from blood. Subset: CD45RA+ positively selected. These receptors originate from a man younger than 40 in good health.

The genes are TRBV18 and TRBJ2-1; D gene ambiguous. The germline V gene encodes CDR1 KGHSH and CDR2 LQKENI. The V gene lost 3 bases and the J gene lost 0 bases, with 12 bases spanning the gap. There are 16 residues in the CDR3. The DNA of the CDR3 is TGTGCCAGCTCACCCCTGCCGAAAGGCTCCTACAATGAGCAGTTCTTC. It codes for CASSPLPKGSYNEQFF.

V is TRBV28 and J is TRBJ2-1; 13 positions agree with TRBD2. J was trimmed by 3 bases and V by 2 bases; bases with no gene match: 7. The CDR3 covers 18 residues. Germline CDR1 MDHEN, CDR2 SYDVKM. Written as DNA, the CDR3 is TGTGCCAGCAGTTTACTCCTACTAGCGGGAGGGCTCTACAATGAGCAGTTCTTC. It translates to CASSLLLLAGGLYNEQFF.

The CDR3 region has the DNA TGTGCCAGCAGACCGGGACAGGGGAGTGTGGGCTACACCTTC. It encodes CASRPGQGSVGYTF. This chain links TRBV2 with TRBJ1-2; TRBD1 matches 10 bases. Trimming took 6 bases from V and 8 from J; bases not matched to a gene: 9. CDR1 is SNHLY and CDR2 is FYNNEI in the germline V gene. The CDR3 consists of 14 residues.

This chain joins TRBV18 and TRBJ2-1, with 12 positions matching TRBD1. Germline trimming cut 5 bases from V and 8 bases from J; bases unmatched to any gene: 7. Germline V gene data show CDR1 as KGHSH and CDR2 as LQKENI. The CDR3 spans 15 residues. CDR3 sequence (DNA): TGTGCCAGCTCAAGGGACAGGGGGCTTACTGATGAGCAGTTCTTC. It is translated as CASSRDRGLTDEQFF. Filled out from reference TRBV18 and TRBJ2-1, the complete variable domain reads NAGVMQNPRHLVRRRGQEARLRCSPMKGHSHVYWYRQLPEEGLKFMVYLQKENIIDESGMPKERFSAEFPKEGPSILRIQQVVRGDSAAYFCASSRDRGLTDEQFFGPGTRLTVL.

The chain employs TRBV5-5 and TRBJ2-7; unclear D gene. The CDR3 consists of 14 residues. The germline V and J ends were trimmed by 2 bases and 6 bases, with 15 bases remaining between them. The germline CDR1 and CDR2 sequences are SGHKS and YYEKEE (reference sequence). The CDR3 is CASSLGLFRSEQYF. CDR3 nucleotides: TGTGCCAGCAGCTTAGGTCTTTTTAGAAGCGAGCAGTACTTC.

V gene TRBV11-3 combines with J gene TRBJ2-1, with D possibly matching TRBD1 (5 bases). The CDR3 has 15 amino acids. The V end was cut by 1 base, the J end by 6 bases, with 13 bases between. Germline-derived CDR1 and CDR2 are SGHNT and YENEEA. The CDR3 loop reads CASSLGTLVGNEQFF. Written as DNA, the CDR3 is TGTGCCAGCAGCTTAGGGACACTGGTGGGCAATGAGCAGTTCTTC. The entire variable domain, with the rest obtained from reference TRBV11-3 and TRBJ2-1, is as follows: EAGVVQSPRYKIIEKKQPVAFWCNPISGHNTLYWYLQNLGQGPELLIRYENEEAVDDSQLPKDRFSAERLKGVDSTLKIQPAELGDSAVYLCASSLGTLVGNEQFFGPGTRLTVL.

Points on this clone: The same CDR3 can be traced to other DNA sequences in this sample. As DNA, the CDR3 is TGTGCCAGCAGTGTAGGGACACGCTACGAGCAGTACTTC. Translating it yields CASSVGTRYEQYF. V is TRBV6-1 and J is TRBJ2-7; D might be TRBD1 (6 bases). V shed 4 bases and J shed 3 bases, with 10 bases lying between them. The CDR3 sequence is 13 residues long. Germline CDR1 MNHNS, CDR2 SASEGT.

This chain links TRBV18 with TRBJ1-1, with D possibly being TRBD1 (5 bases). Germline V gives CDR1 KGHSH, CDR2 LQKENI. This CDR3 has 14 amino acids. V lost 2 bases and J 4 bases, leaving 11 bases between the germline ends. DNA of the CDR3: TGTGCCAGCTCACCAACGCAGGGTGGCACTGAAGCTTTCTTT. This sequence encodes CASSPTQGGTEAFF.

The rearrangement uses TRBV6-5 and TRBJ1-2, with 11 bases fitting TRBD1. Germline-derived CDR1 and CDR2 are MNHEY and SVGAGI. The junction had 5 bases not matched to a gene; V was cut back by 10 bases and J by 7 bases. CDR3 length equals 12 residues. CDR3 loop: CATQDRGLGYTF. CDR3 sequence (DNA): TGTGCCACCCAGGACAGGGGGCTTGGCTACACCTTC.

The genes are TRBV28 and TRBJ1-4, with a possible D match to TRBD1 (6 bases). CDR3 length: 15 amino acids. Per germline, CDR1 MDHEN and CDR2 SYDVKM. The V end lost 8 bases, the J end lost 8 bases, and 21 bases lay between the germline ends. In DNA, the CDR3 is TGTGCCAGCTGGCTGGGGACAACTGGAAAAGAAAAACTGTTTTTT. Translation: CASWLGTTGKEKLFF.

The rearrangement joins TRBV5-6 to TRBJ2-2; TRBD2 agrees at 8 bases. This CDR3 is built from 16 residues. Germline loops: CDR1 SGHDT, CDR2 YYEEEE. V trimming: 2 bases; J trimming: 1 base; junction bases outside the gene matches: 4. The CDR3 nucleotides read TGTGCCAGCAGCTTACGTCTAGCGGGGAACACCGGGGAGCTGTTTTTT. Amino acids: CASSLRLAGNTGELFF.

This chain's CDR3 is CASSERGSGRFHEQFF. CDR3 bases: TGCGCCAGCAGTGAGCGCGGTAGCGGGAGATTTCATGAGCAGTTCTTC. This chain joins TRBV10-2 and TRBJ2-1; 9 positions match TRBD2. Looked up from germline, CDR1 is WSHSY and CDR2 is SAAADI. The CDR3 sequence is 16 residues long. Trimming removed 2 bases from V and 8 bases from J; junction bases left unmatched: 10.

This chain links TRBV7-8 with TRBJ1-4; D call uncertain. The CDR3 loop spans 16 amino acids. The germline gives CDR1 SGHVS, CDR2 FQNEAQ. Trimming pared 5 bases from V and 0 bases from J, leaving 13 bases between. DNA for the CDR3: TGTGCCAGCAGCCTAGGTCCGGTAGCAACTAATGAAAAACTGTTTTTT. Translated: CASSLGPVATNEKLFF.

This chain joins TRBV18 and TRBJ2-1, with D uncertain. V shed 4 bases and J shed 8 bases, with 18 bases lying between them. In germline, CDR1 is KGHSH, CDR2 LQKENI. This CDR3 has 15 amino acids. Written as DNA, the CDR3 is TGTGCCAGCTCACAAAACCGACTGACCTCGTATGAGCAGTTCTTC. Residues: CASSQNRLTSYEQFF.

This clone was observed once. V is TRBV7-6 and J is TRBJ2-5, with D possibly being TRBD2 (5 bases). Per the germline V gene, CDR1 is SGHVS and CDR2 is FNYEAQ. The V end lost 2 bases, the J end lost 5 bases, and 15 bases lay between the germline ends. This CDR3 has 15 residues. CDR3 sequence (DNA): TGTGCCAGCAGCTTAACGACTCCGCGCGGGGAGACCCAGTACTTC. Translating it yields CASSLTTPRGETQYF.

This chain joins TRBV9 and TRBJ2-1, with D perhaps TRBD2 (5 bases). The V end lost 4 bases, the J end lost 2 bases, and 13 bases lay between the germline ends. Germline V gene sequence: CDR1 SGDLS, CDR2 YYNGEE. This CDR3 is 15 amino acids long. CDR3 bases: TGTGCCAGCAGCCCCCGTGGAGGAACCTACAATGAGCAGTTCTTC. Encoded protein: CASSPRGGTYNEQFF.

The chain has TRBV28 and TRBJ2-7, with TRBD1 matching 10 bases. V trimming: 5 bases; J trimming: 3 bases; junction bases outside the gene matches: 1. The CDR3 extends over 13 amino acids. Germline CDR1 reads MDHEN; CDR2 reads SYDVKM. For the CDR3, the DNA is TGTGCCAGCAGTCGGGACAGGGGCTACGAGCAGTACTTC. Protein product: CASSRDRGYEQYF.

The chain joins TRBV7-6 to TRBJ2-3; D might be TRBD2 (6 bases). The germline V and J ends were trimmed by 5 bases and 1 base, with 10 bases remaining between them. Looked up from germline, CDR1 is SGHVS and CDR2 is FNYEAQ. The CDR3 spans 14 residues. The CDR3 sequence is CASSPGGGTDTQYF. CDR3 nucleotides: TGTGCCAGCAGCCCCGGAGGGGGCACAGATACGCAGTATTTT. Filled out from reference TRBV7-6 and TRBJ2-3, the complete variable domain reads GAGVSQSPRYKVTKRGQDVALRCDPISGHVSLYWYRQALGQGPEFLTYFNYEAQQDKSGLPNDRFSAERPEGSISTLTIQRTEQRDSAMYRCASSPGGGTDTQYFGPGTRLTVL.

The sample holds one count of this clone. The chain couples TRBV18 to TRBJ2-3; a possible D gene is TRBD2 (6 bases). CDR1 is KGHSH and CDR2 is LQKENI in the germline V gene. The CDR3 totals 15 residues. Trimming removed 5 bases from V and 6 bases from J, with 18 bases in between. CDR3 sequence: CASSSTGDSADTQYF. The CDR3 nucleotides are TGTGCCAGCTCATCGACGGGGGATTCGGCGGATACGCAGTATTTT.